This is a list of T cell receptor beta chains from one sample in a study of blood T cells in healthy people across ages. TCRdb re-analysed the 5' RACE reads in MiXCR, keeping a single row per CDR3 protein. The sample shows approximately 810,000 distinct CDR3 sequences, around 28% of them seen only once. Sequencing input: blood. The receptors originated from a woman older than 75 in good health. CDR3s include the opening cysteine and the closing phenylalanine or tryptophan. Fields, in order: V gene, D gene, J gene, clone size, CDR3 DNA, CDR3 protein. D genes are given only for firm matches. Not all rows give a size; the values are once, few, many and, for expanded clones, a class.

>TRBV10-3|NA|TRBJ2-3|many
TGTGCCATCAGTACGGGATTATCAACCGGGGGCACAGATACGCAGTATTTT
CAISTGLSTGGTDTQYF
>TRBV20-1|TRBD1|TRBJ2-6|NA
TGCAGTGCTAGAGCCCGGACAGGGAATGCCAACGTCCTGACTTTC
CSARARTGNANVLTF
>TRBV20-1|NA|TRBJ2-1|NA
TGCAGTGCTAGACCTGGCGGGGAGACCCAGTTCTTC
CSARPGGETQFF
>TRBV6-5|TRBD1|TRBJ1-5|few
TGTGCCAGCACCCCGACAGGGAAGGTCAGCCAGCCCCAGCATTTT
CASTPTGKVSQPQHF
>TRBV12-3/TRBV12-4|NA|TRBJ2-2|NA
TGTGCCAGCAGTTTAGTCGTGGGCGTCACCGGGGAGCTGTTTTTT
CASSLVVGVTGELFF
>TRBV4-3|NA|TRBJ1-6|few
TGCGCCAGCAGCCAAGAAGGGGGTCGAAGCTCACCCCTCCACTTT
CASSQEGGRSSPLHF
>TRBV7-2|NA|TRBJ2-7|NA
TGTGCCAGCAGCTTAGGTAGGGGGGCTAATAGCTACAATGAGCAGTACTTC
CASSLGRGANSYNEQYF
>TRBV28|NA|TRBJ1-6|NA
TGTGCCAGCAGTGGGCTAGAACAGGGAGGCTCACCCCTCCACTTT
CASSGLEQGGSPLHF
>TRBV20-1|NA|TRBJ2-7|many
TGCAGTGTATTGGGACAAGCCCACGAGCAGTACTTC
CSVLGQAHEQYF
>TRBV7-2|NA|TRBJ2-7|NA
TGTGCCAGCAGCTTAGACGGCATACCTGTCTCCTGCGAGCAGTACTTC
CASSLDGIPVSCEQYF
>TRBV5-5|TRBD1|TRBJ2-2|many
TGTGCCAGCAGCTCGACGGGACAGGCGGTTGGCGGGGAGCTGTTTTTT
CASSSTGQAVGGELFF
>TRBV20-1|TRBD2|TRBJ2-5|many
TGCAGTGCTGTCGGACTAGCGGGGGACTCCCAAGAGACCCAGTACTTC
CSAVGLAGDSQETQYF
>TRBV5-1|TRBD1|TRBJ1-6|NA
TGCGCCAGCAGCTCGTGGGGGGGACAGAATAATTCACCCCTCCACTTT
CASSSWGGQNNSPLHF
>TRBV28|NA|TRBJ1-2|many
TGTGCCAGCAGTGGGGACTATGGCTACACCTTC
CASSGDYGYTF
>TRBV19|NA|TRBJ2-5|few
TGTGCCAGTAGTCGTCGCTCCCAAGAGACCCAGTACTTC
CASSRRSQETQYF
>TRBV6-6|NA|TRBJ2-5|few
TGTGCCAGCAGTTACCAAGTTCAGGGGTACAATGAGCAGTACTTC
CASSYQVQGYNEQYF
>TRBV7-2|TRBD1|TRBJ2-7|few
TGTGCCAGCAGCTCGGCCGGGACAGGCTACGAGCAGTACTTC
CASSSAGTGYEQYF
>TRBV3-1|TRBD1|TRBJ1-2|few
TGTGCCAGCAGCCATATAACAGGGGGCAATAGCTACACCTTC
CASSHITGGNSYTF
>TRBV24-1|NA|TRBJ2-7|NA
TGTGCCACCAGTGCCCAGGGTAATGAGCAGTACTTC
CATSAQGNEQYF
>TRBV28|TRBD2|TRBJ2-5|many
TGTGCCAGCAGGACTAGCGGGGCTGGGGAGACCCAGTACTTC
CASRTSGAGETQYF
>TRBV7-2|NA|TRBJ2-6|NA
TGTGCCAGCAGCTTAAATTTTCGGCGCCAGTCTGGGGCCAACGTCCTGACTTTC
CASSLNFRRQSGANVLTF
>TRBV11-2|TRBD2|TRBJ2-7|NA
TGTGCCAGCAGCTTAAATCTGGTACTAGCGGGCGAGCAGTACTTC
CASSLNLVLAGEQYF
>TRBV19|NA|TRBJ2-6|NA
TGTGCCAGTAGTAGGGGGGACACACTCTCTGGGGCCAACGTCCGGACTTTC
CASSRGDTLSGANVRTF
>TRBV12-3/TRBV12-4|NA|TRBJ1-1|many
TGTGCCAGCAGTCAGACAAGCACTGAAGCTTTCTTT
CASSQTSTEAFF
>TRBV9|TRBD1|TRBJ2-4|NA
TGTGCCAGCAGCGTAGGTATGGGACAGACGCTCTACGAGCGGTACTTC
CASSVGMGQTLYERYF
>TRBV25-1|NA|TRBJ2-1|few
TGTGCCAGCAGCGGAATATCGTTCCCGGGTGGCTCCTACAATGAGCAGTTCTTC
CASSGISFPGGSYNEQFF
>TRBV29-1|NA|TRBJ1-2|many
TGCAGCGTTGAAGTGGGGGGGGCAGGCTATGGCTACACCTTC
CSVEVGGAGYGYTF
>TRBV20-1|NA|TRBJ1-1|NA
TGCAGTACTAGTACTCTAGTAGGGAGGGGGAACACTGAAGCTTTCTTT
CSTSTLVGRGNTEAFF
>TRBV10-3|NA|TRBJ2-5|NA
TGTGCCATCAGTGAGGCGGGGCTCCAAGAGACCCAGTACTTC
CAISEAGLQETQYF
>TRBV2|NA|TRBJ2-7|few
TGTGCCAGCAGTGTAGGTACCTACGAGCAGTACTTC
CASSVGTYEQYF
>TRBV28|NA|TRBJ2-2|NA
TGTGCCAGCAGCTCGACTTTGCCCGGGGAGCTGTTTTTT
CASSSTLPGELFF
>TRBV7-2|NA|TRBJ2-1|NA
TGTGCCGGCAGCTGTGGGCGGGGTAACAATGAGCAGTTCTTC
CAGSCGRGNNEQFF
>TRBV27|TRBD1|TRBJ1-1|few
TGTGCCAGCAGTCAACGTACAGGGGTTCGGGACGGTTTAACTTTCTTT
CASSQRTGVRDGLTFF
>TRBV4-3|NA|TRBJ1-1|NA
TGCGCCAGCAGCCAAGGATACAAGATGACTGAAGCTTTCTTT
CASSQGYKMTEAFF
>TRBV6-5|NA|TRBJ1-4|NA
TGTGCCAGCAGTTACTCGAGCACAGGATCCGCAACTAATGAAAAACTGTTTTTT
CASSYSSTGSATNEKLFF
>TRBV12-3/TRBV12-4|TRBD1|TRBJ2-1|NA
TGTGCCAGCAGTTGGGGACAGGGTCCGAATGAGCAGTTCTTC
CASSWGQGPNEQFF
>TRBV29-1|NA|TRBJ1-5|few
TGCAGCGTTGTCCCCAATCAGCCCCAGCATTTT
CSVVPNQPQHF
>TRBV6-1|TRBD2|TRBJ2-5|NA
TGTGCCAGCAGTAAGGGCCTCGGTAGCGGGGGATTAAAAGAGACCCAGTACTTC
CASSKGLGSGGLKETQYF
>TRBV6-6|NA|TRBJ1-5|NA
TGTGCCAGCAGTCACTCGAGCAGACCTTATAGCAATCAGCCCCAGCATTTT
CASSHSSRPYSNQPQHF
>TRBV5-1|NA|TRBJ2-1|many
TGCGCCAGCAGCCCGGAGTCCCTAAGATTTTCCAATGAGCAGTTCTTC
CASSPESLRFSNEQFF
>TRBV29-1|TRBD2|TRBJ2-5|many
TGCAGCGTTGAAGGGGGAGGACTAGCGGGGGGGCAAGAGACCCAGTACTTC
CSVEGGGLAGGQETQYF
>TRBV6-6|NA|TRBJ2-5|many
TGTGCCAGCAGTTACACGGCGGGAGAGACCCAGTACTTC
CASSYTAGETQYF
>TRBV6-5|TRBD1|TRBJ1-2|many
TGTGCCAGCAGTTACTCGTCCAGGGGGAATGGCTACACCTTC
CASSYSSRGNGYTF
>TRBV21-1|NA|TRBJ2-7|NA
TGTGCCCGCGCCGGGACTAGCATATACGAGCAGTACTTC
CARAGTSIYEQYF
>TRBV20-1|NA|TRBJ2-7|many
TGCAGTGCCAAACGGGGATGCGACGAGCAGTACTTC
CSAKRGCDEQYF
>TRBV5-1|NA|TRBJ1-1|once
TGCGCCAGCAGCTCGGGGGAGTGGACTGAAGCTTTCTTT
CASSSGEWTEAFF
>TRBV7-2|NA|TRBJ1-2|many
TGTGCCAGCAGCTTACGGCCGCCAGATGGCTACACCTTC
CASSLRPPDGYTF
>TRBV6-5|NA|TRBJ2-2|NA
TGTGCCAGCAGTTACTCCCGAGGAGGGGGCGATACCGGGGAGCGGTTTTTT
CASSYSRGGGDTGERFF
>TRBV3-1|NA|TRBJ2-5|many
TGTGCCAGCAGCGAACTAGGGGTAGAGACCCAGTACTTC
CASSELGVETQYF
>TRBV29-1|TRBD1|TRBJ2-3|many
TGCAGCGGGTCGGACAGGAGCACAGATACGCAGTATTTT
CSGSDRSTDTQYF
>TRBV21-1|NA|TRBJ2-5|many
TGTGCCAGGAACAGGGGGCAGGAGACCCAGTACTTC
CARNRGQETQYF
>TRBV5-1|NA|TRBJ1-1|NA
TGCGCCAGCAGCTGGGGGTCAGGGTTCACTGAAGCTTTCTTT
CASSWGSGFTEAFF
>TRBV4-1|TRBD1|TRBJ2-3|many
TGCGCCAGCAGCCGAATACAGGGGGCAACAGATACGCAGTATTTT
CASSRIQGATDTQYF
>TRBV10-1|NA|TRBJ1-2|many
TGCGCCAGCAGTGAAGACATTAACTATGGCTACACCTTC
CASSEDINYGYTF
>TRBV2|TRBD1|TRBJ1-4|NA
TGTGCCAGCAGAGCGACAGGGGGGCGCGAAAAACTGTTTTTT
CASRATGGREKLFF
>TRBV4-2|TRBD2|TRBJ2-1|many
TGTGCCAGCAGCCGGACTGAAACCGGGACTAGTTGCTACAATGAGCAGTTCTTC
CASSRTETGTSCYNEQFF
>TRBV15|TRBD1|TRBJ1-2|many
TGTGCCACCAGCAGAGATCGACAGGGGGAAGTCTATGGCTACACCTTC
CATSRDRQGEVYGYTF